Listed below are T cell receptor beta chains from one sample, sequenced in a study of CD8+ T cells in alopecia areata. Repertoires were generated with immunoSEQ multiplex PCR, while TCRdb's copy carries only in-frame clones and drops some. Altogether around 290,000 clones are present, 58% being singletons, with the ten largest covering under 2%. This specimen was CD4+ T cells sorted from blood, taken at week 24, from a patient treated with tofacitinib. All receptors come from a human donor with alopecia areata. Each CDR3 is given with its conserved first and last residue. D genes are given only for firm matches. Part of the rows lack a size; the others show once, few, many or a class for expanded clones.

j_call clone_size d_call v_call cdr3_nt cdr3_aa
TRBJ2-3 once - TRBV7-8 TGTGCCAGCAGGCCCCAGGAGGGCAGGGTGAGCACAGATACGCAGTATTTT CASRPQEGRVSTDTQYF
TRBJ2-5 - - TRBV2 TGTGCCGGGGCCGGGGCCGAGACCCAGTACTTC CAGAGAETQYF
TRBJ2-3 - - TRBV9 TGTGCCAGCAGCGTAAGGTCAAGCACAGATACGCAGTATTTT CASSVRSSTDTQYF
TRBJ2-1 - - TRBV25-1 TGTGCCAGCAGTGAGATTAGGAGCTCCTACAATGAGCAGTTCTTC CASSEIRSSYNEQFF
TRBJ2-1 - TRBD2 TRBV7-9 TGTGCCAGCAGTCCCGGACTAGCGGGGGTTTACAATGAGCAGTTCTTC CASSPGLAGVYNEQFF
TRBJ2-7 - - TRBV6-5 TGTGCCAGCAGTTCGGCTCTAAGCTCCTACGAGCAGTACTTC CASSSALSSYEQYF
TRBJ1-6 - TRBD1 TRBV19 TGTGCCAGTAGTATCCCGGGACAGGGGTCACCCCTCCACTTT CASSIPGQGSPLHF
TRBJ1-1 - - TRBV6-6 TGTGCCAGCCGTCGGACTGAAGCTTTCTTT CASRRTEAFF
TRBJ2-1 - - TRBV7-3 TGTGCCAGCAGCTTAACCGGGAGTGTCAATGAGCAGTTCTTC CASSLTGSVNEQFF
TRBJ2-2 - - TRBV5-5 TGTGCCAGCAGCTTGGGAGGGGCAGGCACCGGGGAGCTGTTTTTT CASSLGGAGTGELFF
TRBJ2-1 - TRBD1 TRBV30 TGTGCCTGGGAGGGACAGAGATACAATGAGCAGTTCTTC CAWEGQRYNEQFF
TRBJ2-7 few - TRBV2 TGTGCCAGCAGTGAACCCACGGGACCCAGGGTAGAGCAGTACTTC CASSEPTGPRVEQYF
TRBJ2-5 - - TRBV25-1 TGTGCCAGCAGTACCATTGGGGAGACCCAGTACTTC CASSTIGETQYF
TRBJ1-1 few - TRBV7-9 TGTGCCAGCAGCGGGGGGAACACTGAAGCTTTCTTT CASSGGNTEAFF
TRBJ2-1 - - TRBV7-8 TGTGCCCTAGGCGGGCTCTCCTACAATGAGCAGTTCTTC CALGGLSYNEQFF
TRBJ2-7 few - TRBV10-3 TGTGCCATCAGTGGATCAGGAGAGCAGTACTTC CAISGSGEQYF
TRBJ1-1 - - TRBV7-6 TGTGCCAGCAGCCGGGGCGGGCGGCCAGGCACTGAAGCTTTCTTT CASSRGGRPGTEAFF
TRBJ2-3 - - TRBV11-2 TGTGCCAGCAGCCTAGGGCTGGGTTCTGATACGCAGTATTTT CASSLGLGSDTQYF
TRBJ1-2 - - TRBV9 TGTGCCAGCAGCCCCTCGGGGGCCAACTATGGCTACACCTTC CASSPSGANYGYTF
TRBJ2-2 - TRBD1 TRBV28 TGTGCCAGCAGTTCCCCCCCAAGGGGGACAGAGCTGAACACCGGGGAGCTGTTTTTT CASSSPPRGTELNTGELFF
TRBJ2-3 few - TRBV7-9 TGTGCCAGCAGCAGATCGGGCACAGATACGCAGTATTTT CASSRSGTDTQYF
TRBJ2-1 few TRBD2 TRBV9 TGTGCCAGCAGCCCGCCTTGGATAGCGGGGAGCCGCTACAATGAGCAGTTCTTC CASSPPWIAGSRYNEQFF